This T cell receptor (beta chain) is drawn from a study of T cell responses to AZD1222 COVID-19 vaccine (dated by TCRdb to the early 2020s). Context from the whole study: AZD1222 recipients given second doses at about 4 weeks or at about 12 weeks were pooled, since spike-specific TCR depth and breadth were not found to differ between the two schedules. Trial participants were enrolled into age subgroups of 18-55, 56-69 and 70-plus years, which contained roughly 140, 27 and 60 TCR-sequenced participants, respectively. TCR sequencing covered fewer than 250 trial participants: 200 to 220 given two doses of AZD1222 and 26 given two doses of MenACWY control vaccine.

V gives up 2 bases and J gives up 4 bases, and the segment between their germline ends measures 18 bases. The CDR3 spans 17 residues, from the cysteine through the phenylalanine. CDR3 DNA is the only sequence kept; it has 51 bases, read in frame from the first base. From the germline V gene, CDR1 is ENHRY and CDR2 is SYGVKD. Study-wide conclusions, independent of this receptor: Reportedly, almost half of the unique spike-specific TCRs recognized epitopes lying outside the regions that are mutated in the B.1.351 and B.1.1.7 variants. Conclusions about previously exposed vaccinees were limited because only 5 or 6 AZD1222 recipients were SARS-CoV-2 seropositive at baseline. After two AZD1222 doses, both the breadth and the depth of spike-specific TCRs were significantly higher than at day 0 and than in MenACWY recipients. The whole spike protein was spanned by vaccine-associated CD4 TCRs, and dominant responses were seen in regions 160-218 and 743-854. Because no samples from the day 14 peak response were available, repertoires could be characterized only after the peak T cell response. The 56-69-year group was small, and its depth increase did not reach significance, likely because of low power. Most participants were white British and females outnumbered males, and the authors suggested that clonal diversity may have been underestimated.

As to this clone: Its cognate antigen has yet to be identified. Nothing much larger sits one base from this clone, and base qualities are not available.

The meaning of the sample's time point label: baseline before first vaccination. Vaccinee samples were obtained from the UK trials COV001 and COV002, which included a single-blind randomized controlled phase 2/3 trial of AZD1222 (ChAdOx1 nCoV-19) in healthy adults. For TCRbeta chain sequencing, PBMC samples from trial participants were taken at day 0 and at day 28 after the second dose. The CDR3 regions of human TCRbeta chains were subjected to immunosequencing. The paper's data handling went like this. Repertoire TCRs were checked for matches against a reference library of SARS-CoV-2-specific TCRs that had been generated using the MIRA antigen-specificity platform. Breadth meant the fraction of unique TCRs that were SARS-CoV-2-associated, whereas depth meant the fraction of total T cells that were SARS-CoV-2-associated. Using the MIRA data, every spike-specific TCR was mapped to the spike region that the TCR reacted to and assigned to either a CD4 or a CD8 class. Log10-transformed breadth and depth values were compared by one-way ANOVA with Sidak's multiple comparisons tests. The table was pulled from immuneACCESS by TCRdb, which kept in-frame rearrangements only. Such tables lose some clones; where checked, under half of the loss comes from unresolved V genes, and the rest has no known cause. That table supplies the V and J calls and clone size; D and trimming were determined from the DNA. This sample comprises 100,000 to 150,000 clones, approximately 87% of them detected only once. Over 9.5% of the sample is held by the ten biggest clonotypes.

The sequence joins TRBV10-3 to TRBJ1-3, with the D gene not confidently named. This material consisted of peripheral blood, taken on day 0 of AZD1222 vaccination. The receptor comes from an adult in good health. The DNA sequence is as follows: TGTGCCATCAGTGAGATAGGACTTACCGGCTCCGGAAACACCATATATTTT. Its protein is CAISEIGLTGSGNTIYF.